This T cell receptor beta chain was identified during a study of cytomegalovirus exposure and HLA in healthy donors (dated by TCRdb to the late 2010s). At the level of the whole study: An earlier analysis of 550 to 700 of the donors reported 250 to 300 Gb of sequence data and approximately 110 million unique TCR beta sequences from 150 million to 200 million T cells. An early release covering just under 650 HLA-typed donors comprised approximately 290 gigabases of sequencing data and 85 million or so unique TCR sequences. Of the roughly 400 genotyped donors, approximately 83% fell in the genetic ancestry cluster associated with self-reported Caucasian donors. The aim of the study was to test whether cataloging public T cell receptors could identify signatures of past pathogen exposure. The T cell repertoires of 550 to 850 subjects were profiled by immunosequencing and related to cytomegalovirus serostatus. Besides the first cohort of more than 650 subjects, a separate validation cohort made up of over 95 different subjects was used. The study combined high-throughput TCR immunosequencing, statistical association of individual TCRs with disease status, and machine learning to predict cytomegalovirus infection status. A later analysis re-analyzed previously published TCR beta repertoires from about 730 donors and added high-resolution HLA genotyping to study TCR occurrence patterns. Rather than using new phenotypic data, the later analysis identified candidate immune exposures from TCR beta sequences and from how often those sequences occurred across donors. An earlier analysis of 587 of the donors used high-throughput TCR beta sequencing to judge whether each TCR beta V gene segment behaved as functional or pseudogenic. Donor age, sex, ethnicity and CMV serostatus were compiled together with the repertoire data. A later genetic analysis used genome-wide SNP genotypes for about three fifths of the 666 donors, treating that subset as a discovery cohort. All discovery cohort repertoires had been generated on a single sequencing platform. HLA typing included class I and class II loci at four-digit resolution. Typing coverage varied by locus: roughly 629-630 donors for A, B, C, DRB1 and DQB1; approximately 500 for DQA1; some 610 for DPA1; 450 to 480 for DPB1. Roughly five DR-DQ haplotypes were handled as single units for association and clustering because linkage in the cohort was strong. Among around 400 genotyped donors of the cohort, an average of around 250,000 unique TCR beta nucleotide sequences was sequenced per donor, of which about 19% were non-productive.

The cohort consisted of 650 to 700 healthy bone marrow donors. At the time of sampling, all cohort members were nominally healthy, though unrecorded immune exposures were likely present. The donor tested CMV seropositive, placing the donor among the roughly 300 seropositive members of the cohort. A peripheral blood sample was provided by each donor, and peripheral blood mononuclear cells were used for TCR beta sequencing. Genomic DNA was extracted from the blood cell samples with the Qiagen DNeasy Blood Extraction Kit. In regard to this clone: The clone's antigen remains unknown. No per-base quality is available; no much larger clone lies one base away.

Library preparation was by the immunoSEQ multiplex PCR assay. The multiplex PCR relied on a mix of 60 forward primers for TCR Vbeta segments and 13 reverse primers for TCR Jbeta segments. The CDR3 region of rearranged TCR beta genes was amplified from genomic DNA with a multiplex PCR assay. On the Illumina HiSeq System, the amplified TCR beta libraries were sequenced as 87-base-pair reads. Processing in the source paper ran as follows. In a later analysis, 70 million to 95 million unique TCR beta chains were counted across the 666 repertoires, and some 10 million of these chains were shared by at least two donors. Raw reads were error-corrected and collapsed into unique sequences by a nearest-neighbor algorithm in which closely related sequences were merged to remove PCR and sequencing errors. Alignment of CDR3 sequences to IMGT reference sequences was used to assign V, D and J gene segments. For a sequence to be retained, a match of at least six nucleotides to both a V gene segment and a J gene segment was required. Rearrangements were called productive when the CDR3 lacked stop codons and stayed in frame with V and J; all others were non-productive. CDR3 was defined according to IMGT convention as the region running from the second conserved V-encoded cysteine to the conserved J-encoded phenylalanine. Sequences without an unambiguous match to a single V gene segment were excluded from the earlier analysis of about 600 of the donors. In an earlier analysis of 587 of the donors, V segments were called functional above 56.7% productive rearrangements and were called segregating when the between-donor standard deviation exceeded 5%. A statistical classification framework was built to diagnose cytomegalovirus status from the catalog of TCR beta chain sequences. A later analysis assigned V and J genes by comparing TCR nucleotide sequences with IMGT/GENE-DB human TR gene sequences. In a later analysis, CDR3 sequences and most-parsimonious VDJ recombination scenarios were assigned using the TCRdist pipeline. In a later analysis, every TCR beta chain was defined by the combination of its CDR3 amino acid sequence and its V-gene family, and reads without a unique V-gene family were dropped. A later analysis removed 592 highly shared, low-generation-probability nucleotide sequences to deal with suspected cross-contamination and a sequencing artifact. In a later analysis, a clonal expansion index for each public chain was calculated from normalized within-repertoire ranks of inferred template counts. In a later analysis, generation probabilities were computed using a VDJ recombination model fitted to out-of-frame rearrangements, and the results were checked against IGoR. In a later analysis, hypergeometric tests were used to score TCR-TCR, TCR-HLA and TCR-CMV co-occurrence, with a repertoire-size bias correction applied to TCR pairs. False discovery rates were estimated in a later analysis by permuting HLA or CMV assignments 20 times. In a later analysis, co-occurring TCRs were grouped with DBSCAN, and TCRdist sequence similarity was added when clustering was performed within HLA-allele-positive subsets. For co-occurrence clustering, repertoires with fewer than 30,000 or more than 120,000 public chains were excluded, along with a handful of repertoires with anomalous nucleotide sharing. Held by TCRdb, this immuneACCESS table contains in-frame sequences only and omits some clones. Under half of the omission traces to an unresolved V gene where checked; the cause of the rest is unknown. The DNA gave D and trimming, while V, J and clone size come from that table. The table for this sample lists about 160,000 clones; around 75% of them were counted only once. Clones ranked in the top ten supply 3% of the sample.

Points the paper makes about the study in general: A further reported finding was that TCR beta sequences accurately predicted the HLA-A and HLA-B alleles for most subjects in the first cohort. A few of the identified cytomegalovirus-associated TCR beta chains were confirmed in vitro to be specific for cytomegalovirus antigens. A cluster of highly shared sequence variants was judged likely to represent a technical artifact of the sequencing pipeline. In both the original and validation cohorts, the classifier was reported to diagnose cytomegalovirus status with high specificity and sensitivity. Broadly in line with IMGT annotations, most TCR beta V segments showed up in productive rearrangements about 90% or about 30% of the time in an earlier analysis of under 700 of the donors. An association between a missense DCLRE1C variant and V-gene and J-gene trimming of TCR beta chains was found in a later genetic analysis and replicated in an independent cohort. Over 15 rarely observed V segments, including chromosome 9 orphons, were excluded from the earlier analysis of almost 600 of the donors because counts were too low. Strong co-occurrence of HLA alleles, especially DR and DQ, made assigning TCR associations to individual alleles difficult. A later analysis found that TCR association rates varied across HLA loci, with DRB1 alleles showing the most associated TCRs and HLA-C alleles the fewest. Across donors, most TCR sequences were observed very rarely, whereas some public TCRs were present in many individuals. A later analysis found that HLA-associated TCR beta chains were more clonally expanded and had lower generation probabilities than equally common non-associated chains. A later analysis associated roughly 17,000 TCR beta sequences with specific HLA alleles at a false discovery rate of 0.05. The presence/absence analyses assumed that sequencing depth was roughly uniform across donors, and that assumption may not be true. According to the authors, the approach could potentially be generalized to other disease states and immunological phenotypes. In a later genetic analysis, fewer N-insertions in productive TCRs were reported among donors in an Asian-associated ancestry cluster than the roughly 700-donor mean. The only immune exposure information available for the cohort was CMV serostatus. In this cohort, only TCR beta chains were sequenced, and detectable features were limited by the absence of alpha or paired-chain data. Linkage disequilibrium might explain the correlated functional status among segregating V segments, but an unknown experimental factor could not be excluded. In a later analysis, several top co-occurrence clusters were reported to appear linked to parvovirus B19, influenza, CMV and Epstein-Barr virus. A later analysis found that most CMV-associated TCR beta chains appeared HLA-restricted, with HLA associations seemingly driven largely by CMV exposure. Because HLA typing was missing for some donors at each locus, association tests included only the typed subset. A total of around 150 TCR beta chains were listed by the study as associated with cytomegalovirus.

Input material: PBMCs. The origin of this receptor is a woman in her fifties or sixties in good health and CMV-seropositive.

In nucleotides, the sequence is TGTGCCTGGAGTGGGGACAGGGGCTCACCCCTCCACTTT. It is translated as CAWSGDRGSPLHF. The rearrangement combines TRBV30 with TRBJ1-6, and TRBD1 aligns with 10 junction nucleotides. The CDR1 and CDR2 encoded by the germline V gene (reference sequence) are GTSNPN and SVGIG. The CDR3 runs 13 residues from the cysteine to the phenylalanine. The kept DNA is CDR3 alone, 39 bases in frame from the first base. Germline trimming: 1 base from V, 10 bases from J; junction bases outside gene matches: 1. The CDR3 plus the reference TRBV30 and TRBJ1-6 genes for the other parts give the full variable domain: SQTIHQWPATLVQPVGSPLSLECTVEGTSNPNLYWYRQAAGRGLQLLFYSVGIGQISSEVPQNLSASRPQDRQFILSSKKLLLSDSGFYLCAWSGDRGSPLHFGNGTRLTVT.